This is a list of T cell receptor beta chains from one sample in a study of CXCR3-negative and CXCR3-positive naive CD8 T cells. TCRdb reanalyzed the 5' RACE reads and collapses them to one entry per CDR3 protein, without DNA. In total, the table holds 55,000 to 65,000 distinct CDR3 sequences. The sample taken for sequencing was naive CXCR3+ CD8+ T cells from blood. The source is a human donor in good health. Some clones in this sample may be carry-over from other donors' samples. Each CDR3 is given with its conserved first and last residue.

TRBJ2-3 TRBV29-1 CSVIQTSTDTQYF
TRBJ2-1 TRBV27 CASSLGLALNEQFF
TRBJ2-3 TRBV6-4 CASSAVDGNTQYF
TRBJ2-2 TRBV15 CATSRDLRGDAGELFF
TRBJ1-3 TRBV10-3 CAIRVSGNTIYF
TRBJ1-2 TRBV12-3/TRBV12-4 CAIETNSPNYGYTF
TRBJ2-7 TRBV19 CASSSRFGADTYEQYF
TRBJ2-7 TRBV5-5 CASSLGPSTSYEQYF
TRBJ2-1 TRBV7-3 CASSSGTGGDEQFF
TRBJ1-1 TRBV7-8 CASGSGRPRPEAFF
TRBJ2-7 TRBV7-6 CASSPRQGYYEQYF
TRBJ1-2 TRBV29-1 CSVEEGGSQYGYTF
TRBJ2-4 TRBV21-1 CASSRLVAGSFLTKNIQYF
TRBJ1-5 TRBV5-1 CASSLGTGTGDWVRSNQPQHF
TRBJ2-7 TRBV18 CASSPGLGPVAYEQYF
TRBJ1-2 TRBV7-9 CASSLSQGDGYTF
TRBJ1-6 TRBV7-9 CASSLIGENSPLHF
TRBJ2-3 TRBV19 CASSIQQGPDTQYF
TRBJ1-2 TRBV29-1 CSVGQPGQHYGYTF
TRBJ1-1 TRBV9 CASSVVDWSNTEAFF
TRBJ1-1 TRBV6-6 CASTQGTNTEAFF
TRBJ2-5 TRBV18 CASSPRDRGQETQYF
TRBJ1-1 TRBV2 CASPEAGSYTEAFF
TRBJ2-4 TRBV4-3 CASSQGRGLEENIQYF
TRBJ1-6 TRBV20-1 CSATGTVGSPLHF
TRBJ2-1 TRBV7-2 CASSLAPGAYPYNEQFF
TRBJ2-7 TRBV6-5 CASSYSTGMGGDEQYF
TRBJ2-7 TRBV27 CASSFAASGSYEQYF
TRBJ1-1 TRBV6-5 CASSYSRNTEAFF
TRBJ2-5 TRBV29-1 CSVPLGGPQYF
TRBJ2-7 TRBV6-6 CASRTGGFEQYF
TRBJ2-7 TRBV4-1 CASSQEPGGSYEQYF
TRBJ1-2 TRBV7-9 CASRDGQGYGYTF
TRBJ2-3 TRBV28 CASSSDRVGTDTQYF
TRBJ2-6 TRBV10-1 CASSDRGGNVLTF
TRBJ2-1 TRBV28 CASKPDRGANEQFF
TRBJ1-6 TRBV7-3 CASSPDRASPLHF
TRBJ2-1 TRBV9 CASSVYRGEYNEQFF
TRBJ2-1 TRBV4-1 CASKSSGGGTYNEQFF
TRBJ2-1 TRBV10-2 CASRQQGTYNEQFF
TRBJ2-7 TRBV25-1 CASSETLSSYEQYF
TRBJ1-5 TRBV24-1 CATSEGASGQPQHF
TRBJ2-1 TRBV12-3/TRBV12-4 CATLPGGLVSDEQFF
TRBJ2-7 TRBV29-1 CSVGAENSYEQYF
TRBJ2-5 TRBV21-1 CASSTPSPGYNRIRDAMKETQYF
TRBJ2-7 TRBV29-1 CSVPGDSILGGSYEQYF
TRBJ2-5 TRBV11-2 CASSFPHGPRETQYF
TRBJ2-7 TRBV6-2/TRBV6-3 CASSYEQESSYEQYF
TRBJ1-4 TRBV7-9 CASSAPGTVNEKLFF